Here is one TCR beta chain with its context. In the original analysis: Amplification of reference gene primers provided the estimated nucleated cell counts. The assay was immunoSEQ multiplex PCR, and TCRdb's table has in-frame clones only and misses some. For V, J and clone size, that table is used; D and trimming come from the DNA. The data hold a few hundred thousand clones, with 70% to 90% observed a single time. This sample is drawn from a study of blood T cell repertoires in COVID-19. About the research overall: Samples came from the United States, Italy and Spain, spanning acute and convalescent COVID-19. T cells, B-cell-depleted T cells, or PBMCs provided the cDNA or gDNA that served as material.

Sample: peripheral blood. This receptor was obtained from an older woman with acute or convalescent COVID-19.

The CDR3, as DNA: TGTGCCAGTCGGGTGGGGCTTGACACCGGGGAGCTGTTTTTT. This translates into CASRVGLDTGELFF. This chain links TRBV19 with TRBJ2-2; D is perhaps TRBD1 (5 bases). V lost 8 bases and J 3 bases, leaving 13 bases between the germline ends. The germline gives CDR1 LNHDA, CDR2 SQIVND (reference sequence). The CDR3 contains 14 residues.